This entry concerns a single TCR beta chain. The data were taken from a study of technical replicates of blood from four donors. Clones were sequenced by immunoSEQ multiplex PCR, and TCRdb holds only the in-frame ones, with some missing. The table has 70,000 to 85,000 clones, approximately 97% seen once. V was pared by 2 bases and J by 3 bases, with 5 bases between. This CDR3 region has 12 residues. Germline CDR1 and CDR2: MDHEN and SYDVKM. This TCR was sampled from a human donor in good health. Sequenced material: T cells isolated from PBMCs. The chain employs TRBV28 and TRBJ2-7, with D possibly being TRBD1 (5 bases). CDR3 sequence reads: CASSLQGYEQYF. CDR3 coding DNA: TGTGCCAGCAGTTTACAGGGCTACGAGCAGTACTTC.